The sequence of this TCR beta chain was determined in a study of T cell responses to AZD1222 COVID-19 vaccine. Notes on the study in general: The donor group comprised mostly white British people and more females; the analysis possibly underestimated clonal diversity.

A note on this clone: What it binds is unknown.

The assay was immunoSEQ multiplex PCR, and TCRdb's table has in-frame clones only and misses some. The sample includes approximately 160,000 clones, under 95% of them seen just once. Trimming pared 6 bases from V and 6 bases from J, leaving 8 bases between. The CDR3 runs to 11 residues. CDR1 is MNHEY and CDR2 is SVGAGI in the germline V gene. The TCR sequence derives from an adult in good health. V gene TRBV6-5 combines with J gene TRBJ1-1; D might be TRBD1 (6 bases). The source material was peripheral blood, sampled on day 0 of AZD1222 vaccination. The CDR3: CASSTGPEAFF. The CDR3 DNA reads TGTGCCAGCAGCACAGGGCCTGAAGCTTTCTTT.